A selection of T cell receptor beta chains follows, all from one sample in a study of blood T cell repertoires in COVID-19. Measured with immunoSEQ multiplex PCR; TCRdb has only the in-frame clones, and not every one. The table includes under 250,000 clones, approximately 81% detected once. Sample: peripheral blood. Receptor source: an elderly woman with acute or convalescent COVID-19. The CDR3 runs from the conserved cysteine through the conserved F or W. A D gene is named only where the DNA matches it firmly. The size field is filled for only some rows; it gives once, few, many or a size class.

-,TRBV11-2,TRBJ1-3,few,TGTGCCAGCAGCCCCCGGACATCTCTCTCTGGAAACACCATATATTTT,CASSPRTSLSGNTIYF
TRBD1,TRBV3-1/TRBV3-2,TRBJ1-5,-,TGTGCCAGCAGCCAACGGGACAGCGGACAGCCCCAGCATTTT,CASSQRDSGQPQHF
-,TRBV6-5,TRBJ1-2,-,TGTGCCAGCAGTTCGGCGACAGGAGGTGGCTACACCTTC,CASSSATGGGYTF
-,TRBV29-1,TRBJ1-1,-,TGCAGCGGGAGCTACGGTGAGATGAACACTGAAGCTTTCTTT,CSGSYGEMNTEAFF
-,TRBV15,TRBJ1-6,-,TGTGCCACCAGCAGAGCACAGGGAGTCTCACCCCTCCACTTT,CATSRAQGVSPLHF
TRBD1,TRBV18,TRBJ1-2,-,TGTGCCAGCTCACCACCCGGGACAGGAGGAAGTGGCTACACCTTC,CASSPPGTGGSGYTF
-,TRBV2,TRBJ1-1,-,TGTGCCAGCACAGTCGGACAGACGAACACTGAAGCTTTCTTT,CASTVGQTNTEAFF
-,TRBV29-1,TRBJ2-2,-,TGCAGCGCCGCGACCCTCGGGACCGGGGAGCTGTTTTTT,CSAATLGTGELFF
-,TRBV28,TRBJ2-5,-,TGTGCCAGCAGTTTTTTGGCCTCAGAGACCCAGTACTTC,CASSFLASETQYF
TRBD1,TRBV5-1,TRBJ1-6,-,TGCGCCAGCAGTTTGGGACAGGGGAGAAATTCACCCCTCCACTTT,CASSLGQGRNSPLHF
-,TRBV20-1,TRBJ2-1,few,TGCAGTGCTACAGGGGCCGAGCAGTTCTTC,CSATGAEQFF